The 5 T cell receptor beta chains given below trace back to one sample, sequenced in a study of blood T cells in healthy people across ages (dated by TCRdb to the mid-2010s). The method behind the library was 5' RACE. Sequencing used an Illumina HiSeq 2500. A second about 7 to 12 cycle PCR used a sample-barcoded 5' primer and a J-beta primer mix. Using fastp trimming at Q25 and MiXCR clonotype assembly, TCRdb reanalyzed the public sequencing data and kept in-frame beta chains. Rows are unified per CDR3 protein, each entry keeping the most common DNA and genes. For this sample the table gives some 1.7 million distinct CDR3 sequences, of which roughly 28% were detected only once. In total, the top ten clones hold about 7.7% of the sample. Sequenced: blood. These receptors all stem from a woman aged 30 to 39 in good health.

The chain recombines TRBV30 with TRBJ2-4; possibly TRBD1 or TRBD2 for D (5 bases each). V lost 1 base and J 0 bases, leaving 7 bases between the germline ends. The CDR3 consists of 14 residues. Germline CDR1 is GTSNPN and CDR2 is SVGIG (reference sequence). Written as DNA, the CDR3 is TGTGCCTGGAGTGGGGGGACAGCCAAAAACATTCAGTACTTC. It yields the protein CAWSGGTAKNIQYF.

The J gene is TRBJ2-7, the V gene TRBV21-1; the table names TRBD1, a call not compared with the DNA. TRBV21-1 is a pseudogene locus. The CDR3 has 13 residues. The CDR3 DNA follows: TGTGCCAGCAGCATTTACTCCCCTTACGAGCAGTACTTC. It specifies CASSIYSPYEQYF.

This clonotype was seen only a few times. The gene calls are TRBV20-1 and TRBJ1-4; the D gene is possibly TRBD1 (6 bases). Germline V gene sequence: CDR1 DFQATT, CDR2 SNEGSKA (reference sequence). The germline V and J ends were trimmed by 4 bases and 7 bases, with 16 bases remaining between them. This CDR3 region has 14 residues. The CDR3 loop reads CSAIVQGIGEKLFF. CDR3 sequence (DNA): TGCAGTGCTATTGTCCAGGGGATTGGTGAAAAACTGTTTTTT.

The chain is built from TRBV5-1 and TRBJ2-3; 11 bases are shared with TRBD2. The trim removed 4 bases at V and 2 bases at J, leaving 3 bases unmatched. Germline loops: CDR1 SGHRS, CDR2 YFSETQ. The CDR3 is made up of 15 amino acids. CDR3 DNA sequence: TGCGCCAGCAGCCCGGGACTAGCGGACACAGATACGCAGTATTTT. This codes for CASSPGLADTDTQYF.

The chain has TRBV7-2 and TRBJ2-6; D is uncertain. CDR3 size: 18 residues. V lost 5 bases to trimming and J lost 0 bases, with 17 bases between them. In germline, CDR1 is SGHTA, CDR2 FQGNSA. The CDR3 DNA follows: TGTGCCAGCAGCCGAAAAGACCCGAGATCCTCTGGGGCCAACGTCCTGACTTTC. Protein sequence: CASSRKDPRSSGANVLTF.